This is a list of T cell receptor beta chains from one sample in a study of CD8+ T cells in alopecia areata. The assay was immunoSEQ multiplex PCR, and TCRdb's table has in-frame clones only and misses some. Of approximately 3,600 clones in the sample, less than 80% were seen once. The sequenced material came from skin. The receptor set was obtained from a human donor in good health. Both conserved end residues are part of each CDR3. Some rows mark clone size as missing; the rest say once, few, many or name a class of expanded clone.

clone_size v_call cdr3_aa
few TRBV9 CASSVGDERGYSPLHF
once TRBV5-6 CASSLVAGGLAGTDTQYF
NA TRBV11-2 CASSLARLGRSPGTDTQYF
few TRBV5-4 CASSLRSSGGGEQFF
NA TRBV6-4 CASSDLAGDTGELFF
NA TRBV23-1 CASRPGRTSGVPTDTQYF
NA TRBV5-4 CASSPNILRSYEQYF
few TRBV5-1 CASREGPSNTDTQYF
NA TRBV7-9 CASSSTGGPIPDTQYF
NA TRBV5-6 CASSPGTGDNQPQHF
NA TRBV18 CASSPQPGLGNEQFF
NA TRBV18 CASSPDPADYNEQFF
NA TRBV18 CASSGGGNQPQHF
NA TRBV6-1 CASSQGRQGDTQYF